This T cell receptor beta chain appears in the sequencing data of a study of blood T cell repertoires in COVID-19. Study-wide context: There were acute and convalescent COVID-19 samples, and they came from the United States, Italy and Spain.

Germline V lookup: CDR1 SGHAT, CDR2 FQNNGV. V trimming: 5 bases; J trimming: 4 bases; junction bases outside the gene matches: 9. CDR3 size: 15 residues. As originally analysed: Amplification with reference gene primers provided the estimates of nucleated cell counts. Generated by immunoSEQ multiplex PCR, the TCRdb table keeps only in-frame clones and is missing some. V and J calls and clone size are given by that table; D and trimming were obtained from the DNA. The sample lists 65,000 to 70,000 clones; about three quarters were seen once. This clonotype originated in a human donor in a cohort sampled during active COVID-19. Sequencing used peripheral blood. The chain carries TRBV11-2 and TRBJ2-5; 8 bases are shared with TRBD2. CDR3 region: CASSVVAGPLETQYF. In nucleotides, the CDR3 is TGTGCCAGCAGCGTAGTAGCGGGGCCCCTAGAGACCCAGTACTTC.